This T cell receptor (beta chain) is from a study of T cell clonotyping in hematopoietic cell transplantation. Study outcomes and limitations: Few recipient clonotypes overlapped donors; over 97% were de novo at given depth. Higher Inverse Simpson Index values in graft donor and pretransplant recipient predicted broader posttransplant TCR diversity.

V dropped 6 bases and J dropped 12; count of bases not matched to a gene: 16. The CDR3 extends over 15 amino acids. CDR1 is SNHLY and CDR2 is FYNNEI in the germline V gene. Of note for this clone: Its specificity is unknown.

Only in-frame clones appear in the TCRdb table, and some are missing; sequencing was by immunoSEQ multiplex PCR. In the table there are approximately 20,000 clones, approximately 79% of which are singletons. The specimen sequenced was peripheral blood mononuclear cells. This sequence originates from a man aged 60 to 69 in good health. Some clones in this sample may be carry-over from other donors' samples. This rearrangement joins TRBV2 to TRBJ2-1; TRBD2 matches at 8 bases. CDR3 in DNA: TGTGCCAGCAGCGACCTAGCGGGTATGCTCGGTCGGCAGTTCTTC. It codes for CASSDLAGMLGRQFF.